Each of the 16 T cell receptor beta chains below was sequenced from the same sample in a study of beta chain features in type 1 diabetes. The investigators reverse transcribed all of the isolated RNA, so they sequenced expressed TCRB transcripts. Produced via immunoSEQ multiplex PCR; TCRdb's table is partial and in-frame only. Of about 290,000 clones listed, roughly 8% were seen once; the top ten hold roughly 0.94%. The material sequenced was central memory CD4+ T cells from blood. Receptors originate from a woman aged 18-30 years in good health.

CDR3 in DNA: TGTGCCAGTAGCGCCCGGGAGCGGCAGCCCCAGCATTTT. The encoded protein is CASSARERQPQHF. The chain has TRBV19 and TRBJ1-5, with D unresolved. V was trimmed by 6 bases and J by 7 bases, leaving 13 bases between them. Germline V gene lookup returns CDR1 LNHDA and CDR2 SQIVND (reference sequence). The CDR3 runs 13 residues.

The gene calls are TRBV14 and TRBJ2-7; D uncertain. The V and J ends lost 2 bases and 5 bases respectively, with 4 bases between them. Germline V gene data show CDR1 as SGHDN and CDR2 as FVKESK. The CDR3 runs 11 residues. The CDR3 reads CASSQRDEQYF. CDR3 DNA: TGTGCCAGCAGCCAAAGGGACGAGCAGTACTTC.

This clone showed up many times. The chain links TRBV4-3 to TRBJ2-3; 10 nucleotides agree with TRBD2. The length of the CDR3 is 17 residues. V gave up 0 bases and J gave up 6 bases; unmatched junction bases: 9. Germline V gives CDR1 LGHNA, CDR2 YSLEER. In DNA form, the CDR3 reads TGCGCCAGCAGCCAAGATCCTAGCGGGAGCTTCGGGGATACGCAGTATTTT. Its protein product is CASSQDPSGSFGDTQYF.

This clone showed up just a few times. The chain recombines TRBV6-5 with TRBJ2-2; TRBD1 might be the D (5 bases). Germline CDR1 reads MNHEY; CDR2 reads SVGAGI. This CDR3 contains 15 residues. Trimming shortened V by 6 bases and J by 6 bases, and 17 bases separated the two germline ends. This chain's CDR3 is CASRVPQGRPGELFF. In nucleotides, the CDR3 is TGTGCCAGCAGGGTTCCGCAGGGTAGGCCCGGGGAGCTGTTTTTT.

The V and J genes are TRBV28 and TRBJ1-1; 8 positions match TRBD1. Losses at the gene ends were 5 bases for V and 3 bases for J; bases not matched to a gene: 17. This CDR3 comprises 18 residues. CDR1 is MDHEN, CDR2 SYDVKM, per germline. CDR3 sequence: CASSADKTGVFMDTEAFF. The CDR3 DNA follows: TGTGCCAGCAGTGCGGATAAGACAGGGGTATTCATGGACACTGAAGCTTTCTTT.

The rearrangement uses TRBV5-1 and TRBJ2-1; 8 bases fit TRBD1. Germline loops: CDR1 SGHRS, CDR2 YFSETQ. The V gene end was trimmed by 3 bases and the J gene end by 6 bases; junction bases not matched to a gene: 8. This CDR3 spans 15 amino acids. CDR3 loop: CASSWGSDRVNEQFF. As DNA, the CDR3 is TGCGCCAGCAGCTGGGGGTCGGACAGGGTCAATGAGCAGTTCTTC.

This clone was detected ten times or more. The rearrangement links TRBV18 to TRBJ1-2; 7 bases line up with TRBD1. Losses at the gene ends were 4 bases for V and 4 bases for J; bases not matched to a gene: 6. Germline CDR1 reads KGHSH; CDR2 reads LQKENI. The CDR3 sequence is 14 residues long. The CDR3 reads CASSRSRDSYGYTF. The CDR3 DNA sequence: TGTGCCAGCTCACGATCCCGGGACAGCTATGGCTACACCTTC.

DNA of the CDR3: TGTGCCAGCAGCGGCTTGGCGAACACTGAAGCTTTCTTT. Its translation: CASSGLANTEAFF. The chain employs TRBV28 and TRBJ1-1; D gene unclear. The germline gives CDR1 MDHEN, CDR2 SYDVKM. Trimming left V 6 bases short and J 1 base short, with 9 bases between. This CDR3 region has 13 residues.

This clone was counted only a few times. V is TRBV29-1 and J is TRBJ1-2, with a tentative D call TRBD1 (5 bases). CDR1 and CDR2 from the germline V gene are SQVTM and ANQGSEA. The germline V and J ends were trimmed by 2 bases and 3 bases, with 16 bases remaining between them. The CDR3 has 15 residues. The CDR3 loop reads CSVEPDKAVDYGYTF. The CDR3 nucleotides read TGCAGCGTTGAACCGGACAAGGCCGTTGACTATGGCTACACCTTC.

V and J are TRBV5-1 and TRBJ1-2, with 8 bases lining up with TRBD1. Germline-derived CDR1 and CDR2 are SGHRS and YFSETQ. V lost 2 bases to trimming and J lost 6 bases; unmatched junction nucleotides: 3. This CDR3 region has 13 residues. The CDR3 DNA reads TGCGCCAGCAGCTTCGGGACAGGCAATGGCTACACCTTC. Its protein is CASSFGTGNGYTF.

This clone came up many times. The J gene is TRBJ2-4, the V gene TRBV11-2; D is ambiguous. The CDR3 is made up of 15 amino acids. Trimming took 3 bases from V and 7 from J, leaving 16 bases between them. Germline CDR1 SGHAT, CDR2 FQNNGV. The CDR3 nucleotides are TGTGCCAGCAGCTTTCTTCTGGCTGACTGGAACATTCAGTACTTC. This gives the protein CASSFLLADWNIQYF.

V usage is TRBV18 and J usage is TRBJ2-3; 8 nucleotides match TRBD2. Germline V gene data show CDR1 as KGHSH and CDR2 as LQKENI. The CDR3 has 15 residues. With 3 bases clipped from V and 4 bases from J, the junction kept 6 bases outside the gene matches. DNA of the CDR3: TGTGCCAGCTCACCTGCGGGAGGTATTTCAGATACGCAGTATTTT. The encoded protein is CASSPAGGISDTQYF.

Only a few counts were recorded for this clone. The chain is built from TRBV4-3 and TRBJ2-5; TRBD1 matches at 7 bases. The length of the CDR3 is 15 residues. The V gene's germline CDR1 is LGHNA and CDR2 YSLEER. V was pared by 0 bases and J by 7 bases, with 8 bases of the junction left unmatched. The CDR3 loop reads CASSQDLGNRGTQYF. Here the CDR3 DNA reads TGCGCCAGCAGCCAAGATCTCGGAAACAGGGGGACCCAGTACTTC.

The J gene is TRBJ2-5, the V gene TRBV4-1; a possible D gene is TRBD2 (5 bases). CDR3 length equals 12 residues. The germline CDR1 and CDR2 sequences are MGHRA and YSYEKL. Deletions cut 1 base from V and 8 bases from J, with 8 bases between. CDR3 DNA: TGCGCCAGCAGCCAAGGAAGGACTACCCAGTACTTC. Amino acid sequence: CASSQGRTTQYF.

This clone was observed a handful of times. Written as DNA, the CDR3 is TGTGCCAGCAGCGCATCCGGGACGCTAGGCTACACCTTC. Translating gives CASSASGTLGYTF. The V call is TRBV9, the J call TRBJ1-2; D might be TRBD1 (5 bases). Deletions cut 3 bases from V and 8 bases from J, with 14 bases between. The germline CDR1 and CDR2 sequences are SGDLS and YYNGEE. CDR3 size: 13 residues. Looking up the rest from reference TRBV9 and TRBJ1-2 gives the full variable domain: DSGVTQTPKHLITATGQRVTLRCSPRSGDLSVYWYQQSLDQGLQFLIQYYNGEERAKGNILERFSAQQFPDLHSELNLSSLELGDSALYFCASSASGTLGYTFGSGTRLTVV.

The genes are TRBV14 and TRBJ1-2, with TRBD1 as a possible D gene (5 bases). Germline V gives CDR1 SGHDN, CDR2 FVKESK. The length of the CDR3 is 14 residues. Between the trimmed V and J ends, which lost 4 bases and 0 bases, there was a span of 9 bases. In nucleotides, the CDR3 is TGTGCCAGCAGCCCGGGACCTACTAACTATGGCTACACCTTC. Amino acid sequence: CASSPGPTNYGYTF. The whole variable domain, remainder taken from reference TRBV14 and TRBJ1-2, is EAGVTQFPSHSVIEKGQTVTLRCDPISGHDNLYWYRRVMGKEIKFLLHFVKESKQDESGMPNNRFLAERTGGTYSTLKVQPAELEDSGVYFCASSPGPTNYGYTFGSGTRLTVV.